These 16 T cell receptor beta chains originate from one sample sequenced in a study of radiation and T cells in renal cell carcinoma. Time point noted: blood 2 weeks post-SBRT. Treatment indicated: 15 Gy SBRT to primary tumor, nephrectomy 4 weeks later. The data were produced by immunoSEQ multiplex PCR, yet TCRdb's version contains in-frame clones alone and is incomplete. The sample records roughly 130,000 clones, 88% being singletons. Sequenced material: blood, taken from a patient whose treatment included radiotherapy and nephrectomy. These receptors were obtained from a woman in her sixties or seventies with renal cell carcinoma.

This clone came up a few times. CDR3 in amino acids: CASSRTDRGLMTTYEQYF. The DNA of the CDR3 is TGTGCCAGCAGCCGAACCGACAGGGGGCTCATGACGACCTACGAGCAGTACTTC. This chain links TRBV27 with TRBJ2-7; 10 nucleotides line up with TRBD1. CDR1 MNHEY and CDR2 SMNVEV come from the germline V gene (reference sequence). This CDR3 has 18 amino acids. V lost 6 bases and J lost 2; bases outside the gene matches: 16.

In its sample, this clone was seen once. The chain combines TRBV6-5 with TRBJ2-7; weak D call: TRBD1 (5 bases). The V gene lost 0 bases and the J gene lost 0 bases, with 9 bases spanning the gap. Germline CDR1 reads MNHEY; CDR2 reads SVGAGI. The CDR3 extends over 15 amino acids. The CDR3 loop is CASSYSNRLSYEQYF. CDR3 DNA: TGTGCCAGCAGTTACTCGAACAGGCTCTCCTACGAGCAGTACTTC.

The chain couples TRBV7-2 to TRBJ1-2; D perhaps matches TRBD1 (5 bases). Trimming left V 10 bases short and J 7 bases short, with 16 bases between. This CDR3 comprises 12 residues. The germline gives CDR1 SGHTA, CDR2 FQGNSA. The CDR3 here is CAISRDLGGYTF. DNA for the CDR3: TGTGCCATAAGCCGGGACCTCGGTGGCTACACCTTC.

The chain joins TRBV6-1 to TRBJ1-1; 8 bases map to TRBD1. The germline CDR1 and CDR2 sequences are MNHNS and SASEGT. Trimming cost V 2 bases and J 11 bases; bases outside gene matches: 4. This CDR3 spans 12 amino acids. The CDR3 DNA follows: TGTGCCAGCAGTGAAAACAGGGACAGGGCTTTCTTT. It specifies CASSENRDRAFF.

The CDR3 DNA follows: TGTGCCAGTAAATCTATGGCGGAGACCCAGTACTTC. It translates to CASKSMAETQYF. V and J are TRBV19 and TRBJ2-5; unclear D gene. Trimming pared 7 bases from V and 5 bases from J, leaving 11 bases between. Germline CDR1 LNHDA, CDR2 SQIVND (reference sequence). CDR3 length: 12 amino acids.

V is TRBV6-1 and J is TRBJ2-1; TRBD2 agrees at 10 bases. The CDR3 length is 16 residues. Germline V gives CDR1 MNHNS, CDR2 SASEGT. The J segment lost 1 base and the V segment lost 4 bases, leaving 4 bases of the junction unmatched. CDR3 in amino acids: CASSAPSGGSYNEQFF. The CDR3 DNA reads TGTGCCAGCAGTGCCCCTAGCGGGGGATCCTACAATGAGCAGTTCTTC.

CDR3 DNA sequence: TGTGCCAGTAGTATAGTGACGGGAGGTTCCTATAATTCACCCCTCCACTTT. It translates to CASSIVTGGSYNSPLHF. The chain uses TRBV19 and TRBJ1-6; D uncertain. Germline CDR1 is LNHDA and CDR2 is SQIVND (reference sequence). The CDR3 runs to 17 residues. Trimming shortened V by 1 base and J by 1 base, and 11 bases separated the two germline ends.

The chain employs TRBV6-5 and TRBJ1-1, with D unclear. V was cut by 4 bases and J by 5 bases, with 11 bases left in between. CDR3 length equals 13 residues. Germline V gene data show CDR1 as MNHEY and CDR2 as SVGAGI. The CDR3 here is CASSLLGGTEAFF. The CDR3 DNA is TGTGCCAGCAGTTTATTGGGTGGGACTGAAGCTTTCTTT.

The V call is TRBV5-1, the J call TRBJ1-2; no clear D. V gave up 0 bases and J gave up 2 bases, with 8 bases separating them. Germline loops: CDR1 SGHRS, CDR2 YFSETQ. This CDR3 has 14 amino acids. As DNA, the CDR3 is TGCGCCAGCAGCTTGGACAGCTTCAACTATGGCTACACCTTC. This gives the protein CASSLDSFNYGYTF.

The chain carries TRBV6-6 and TRBJ2-5; either TRBD1 or TRBD2 may supply D (6 bases each). The germline gives CDR1 MNHNY, CDR2 SVGAGI (reference sequence). This CDR3 is built from 11 residues. V was cut by 6 bases and J by 7 bases, with 9 bases left in between. CDR3 loop: CASSGGGTQYF. CDR3 coding DNA: TGTGCCAGCAGCGGAGGGGGGACCCAGTACTTC.

This clone was recorded once. One end of the junction is discordant with germline, which a read error may explain. The J gene is TRBJ1-1, the V gene TRBV5-1; TRBD1 matches 7 bases. The CDR3 covers 13 residues. CDR1 SGHRS and CDR2 YFSETQ come from the germline V gene. The CDR3 nucleotides are TGCGCCAGCAGCCCTGCTCCGGGACAGTATGGGCCCTTT. This translates into CASSPAPGQYGPF.

As to this clone: Other nucleotide sequences from this sample produce the same CDR3. The chain carries TRBV28 and TRBJ1-2; D uncertain. Deletions cut 2 bases from V and 5 bases from J, with 6 bases between. The CDR3 has 12 amino acids. The germline V gene encodes CDR1 MDHEN and CDR2 SYDVKM. The CDR3 reads CASSLPGYGYTF. The CDR3, as DNA: TGTGCCAGCAGTTTACCGGGTTATGGCTACACCTTC.

The V gene is TRBV5-1, the J gene TRBJ1-1; 9 bases align to TRBD1. This CDR3 comprises 14 residues. Looked up from germline, CDR1 is SGHRS and CDR2 is YFSETQ. J gave up 3 bases and V 5 bases, and 5 bases lay outside the gene matches. The CDR3 spells CASRPDRGYTEAFF. The CDR3 DNA reads TGCGCCAGCAGACCGGACAGGGGCTACACTGAAGCTTTCTTT.

This clone showed up just once. This chain uses TRBV30 with TRBJ1-5, with 7 bases that match TRBD1. Trimming cost V 5 bases and J 3 bases; bases outside gene matches: 4. CDR3 length: 13 amino acids. CDR1 is GTSNPN and CDR2 is SVGIG in the germline V gene (reference sequence). The CDR3 spells CAWGDSFNQPQHF. CDR3 bases: TGTGCCTGGGGGGACAGCTTCAATCAGCCCCAGCATTTT.

This rearrangement joins TRBV4-3 to TRBJ2-7, with TRBD1 identical over 7 bases. There are 14 residues in the CDR3. The V gene end was trimmed by 3 bases and the J gene end by 1 base; junction bases not matched to a gene: 3. CDR1 is LGHNA, CDR2 YSLEER, per germline. CDR3 sequence reads: CASSHNRGSYEQYF. For the CDR3, the DNA is TGCGCCAGCAGCCACAACAGGGGATCCTACGAGCAGTACTTC.

This clone was detected once. The V call is TRBV6-5, the J call TRBJ2-7; no firm D call. Per germline, CDR1 MNHEY and CDR2 SVGAGI. Between the trimmed V and J ends, which lost 0 bases and 1 base, there was a span of 10 bases. The length of the CDR3 is 15 residues. DNA of the CDR3: TGTGCCAGCAGTTACTCGCGGCTACAGTCCTACGAGCAGTACTTC. As protein: CASSYSRLQSYEQYF.